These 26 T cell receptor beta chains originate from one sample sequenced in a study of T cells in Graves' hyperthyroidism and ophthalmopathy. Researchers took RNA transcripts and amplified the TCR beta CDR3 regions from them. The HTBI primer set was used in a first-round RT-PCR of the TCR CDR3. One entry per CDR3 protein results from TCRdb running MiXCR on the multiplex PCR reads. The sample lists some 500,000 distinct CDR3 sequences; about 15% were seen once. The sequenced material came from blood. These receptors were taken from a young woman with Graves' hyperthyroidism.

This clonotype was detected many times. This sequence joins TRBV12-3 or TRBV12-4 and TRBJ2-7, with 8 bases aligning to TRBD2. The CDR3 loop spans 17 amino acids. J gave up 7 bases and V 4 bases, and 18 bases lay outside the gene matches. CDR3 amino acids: CASSSLIHSGTSPEQYF. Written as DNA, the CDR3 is TGTGCCAGCAGTTCGCTAATACACTCCGGGACTAGTCCTGAGCAGTACTTC.

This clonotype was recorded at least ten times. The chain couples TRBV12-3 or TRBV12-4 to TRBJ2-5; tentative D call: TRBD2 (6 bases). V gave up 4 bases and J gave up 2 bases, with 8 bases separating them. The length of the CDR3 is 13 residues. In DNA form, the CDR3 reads TGTGCCAGCAGTTGGCGGGGACAAGAGACCCAGTACTTC. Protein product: CASSWRGQETQYF.

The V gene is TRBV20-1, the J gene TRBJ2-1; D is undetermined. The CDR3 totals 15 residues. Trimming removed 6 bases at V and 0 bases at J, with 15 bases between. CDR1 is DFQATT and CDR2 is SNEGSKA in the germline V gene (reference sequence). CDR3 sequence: CSAMSGADSYNEQFF. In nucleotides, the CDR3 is TGCAGTGCCATGTCCGGTGCGGACTCCTACAATGAGCAGTTCTTC.

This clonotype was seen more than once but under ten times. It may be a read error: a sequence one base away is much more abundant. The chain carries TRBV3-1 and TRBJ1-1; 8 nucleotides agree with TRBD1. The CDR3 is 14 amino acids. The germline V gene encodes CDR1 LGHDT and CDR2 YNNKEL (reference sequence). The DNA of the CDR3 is TGTGCCGGCAGCCGTCAGGGGGCTTACACTGAAGCTTTCTTT. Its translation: CAGSRQGAYTEAFF. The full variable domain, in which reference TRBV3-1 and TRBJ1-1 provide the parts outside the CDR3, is DTAVSQTPKYLVTQMGNDKSIKCEQNLGHDTMYWYKQDSKKFLKIMFSYNNKELIINETVPNRFSPKSPDKAHLNLHINSLELGDSAVYFCAGSRQGAYTEAFFGQGTRLTVV.

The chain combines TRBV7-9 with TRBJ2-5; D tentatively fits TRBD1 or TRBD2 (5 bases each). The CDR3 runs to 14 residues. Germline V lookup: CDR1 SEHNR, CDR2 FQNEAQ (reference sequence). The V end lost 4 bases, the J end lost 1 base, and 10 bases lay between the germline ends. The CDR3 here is CASSSAGGQETQYF. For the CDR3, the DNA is TGTGCCAGCAGCTCTGCTGGGGGCCAAGAGACCCAGTACTTC.

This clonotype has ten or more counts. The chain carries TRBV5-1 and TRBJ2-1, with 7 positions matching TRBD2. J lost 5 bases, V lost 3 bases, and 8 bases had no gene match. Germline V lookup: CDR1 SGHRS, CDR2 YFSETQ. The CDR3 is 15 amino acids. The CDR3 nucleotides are TGCGCCAGCAGCTGGTACCGGGACTACGACAATGAGCAGTTCTTC. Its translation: CASSWYRDYDNEQFF. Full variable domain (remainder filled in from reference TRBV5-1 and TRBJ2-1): KAGVTQTPRYLIKTRGQQVTLSCSPISGHRSVSWYQQTPGQGLQFLFEYFSETQRNKGNFPGRFSGRQFSNSRSEMNVSTLELGDSALYLCASSWYRDYDNEQFFGPGTRLTVL.

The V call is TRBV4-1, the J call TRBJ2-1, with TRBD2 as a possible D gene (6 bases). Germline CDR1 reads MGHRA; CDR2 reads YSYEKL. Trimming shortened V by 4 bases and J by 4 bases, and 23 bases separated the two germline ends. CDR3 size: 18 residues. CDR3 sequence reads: CASSLGGSLREYYNEQFF. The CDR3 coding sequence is TGCGCCAGCAGCCTTGGGGGGTCGTTACGGGAGTATTACAATGAGCAGTTCTTC.

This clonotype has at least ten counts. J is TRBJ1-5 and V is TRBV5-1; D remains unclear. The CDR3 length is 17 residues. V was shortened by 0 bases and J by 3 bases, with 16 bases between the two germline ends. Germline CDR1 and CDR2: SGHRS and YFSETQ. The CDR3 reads CASSLDPSGRNNQPQHF. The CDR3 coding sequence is TGCGCCAGCAGCTTGGATCCATCCGGACGGAACAATCAGCCCCAGCATTTT.

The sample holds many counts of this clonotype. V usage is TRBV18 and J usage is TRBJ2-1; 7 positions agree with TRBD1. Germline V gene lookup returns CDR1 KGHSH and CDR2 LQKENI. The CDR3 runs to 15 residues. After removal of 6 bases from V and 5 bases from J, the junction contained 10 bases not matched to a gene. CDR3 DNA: TGTGCCAGCTCGTCCGTAGGACAGGTTCACAATGAGCAGTTCTTC. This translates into CASSSVGQVHNEQFF.

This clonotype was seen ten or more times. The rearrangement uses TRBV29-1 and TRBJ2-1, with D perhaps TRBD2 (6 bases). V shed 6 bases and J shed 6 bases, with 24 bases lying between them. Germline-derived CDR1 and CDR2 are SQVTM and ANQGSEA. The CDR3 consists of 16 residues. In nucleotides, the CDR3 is TGCAGCGTAGGCACTGGGGAGACGAAGGGAGGCAATGAGCAGTTCTTC. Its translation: CSVGTGETKGGNEQFF.

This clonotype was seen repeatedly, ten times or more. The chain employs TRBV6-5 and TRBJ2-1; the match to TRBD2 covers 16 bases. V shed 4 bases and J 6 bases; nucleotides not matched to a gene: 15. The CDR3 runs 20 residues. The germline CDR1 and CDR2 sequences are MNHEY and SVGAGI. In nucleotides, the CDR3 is TGTGCCAGCAGTTCCCCACAGGGGGTGGGACTAGCGGGAGGGATCAATGAGCAGTTCTTC. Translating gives CASSSPQGVGLAGGINEQFF.

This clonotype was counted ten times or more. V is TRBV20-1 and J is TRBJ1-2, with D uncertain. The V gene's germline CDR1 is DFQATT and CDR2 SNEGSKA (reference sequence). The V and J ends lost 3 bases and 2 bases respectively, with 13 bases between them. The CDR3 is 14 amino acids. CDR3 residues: CSASLASRNYGYTF. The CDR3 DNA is TGCAGTGCTAGTCTGGCATCTCGAAACTATGGCTACACCTTC.

CDR3: CASSLRTVTSGDYNEQFF. The CDR3 region has the DNA TGTGCCAGCAGCCTCCGCACCGTTACTAGCGGGGACTACAATGAGCAGTTCTTC. The chain is built from TRBV7-9 and TRBJ2-1, with TRBD2 matching over 10 bases. Germline lookup yields CDR1 SEHNR and CDR2 FQNEAQ (reference sequence). The CDR3 has 18 amino acids. Germline trimming cut 5 bases from V and 3 bases from J; bases unmatched to any gene: 13. The variable domain in full, with the rest retrieved from reference TRBV7-9 and TRBJ2-1, is DTGVSQNPRHKITKRGQNVTFRCDPISEHNRLYWYRQTLGQGPEFLTYFQNEAQLEKSRLLSDRFSAERPKGSFSTLEIQRTEQGDSAMYLCASSLRTVTSGDYNEQFFGPGTRLTVL.

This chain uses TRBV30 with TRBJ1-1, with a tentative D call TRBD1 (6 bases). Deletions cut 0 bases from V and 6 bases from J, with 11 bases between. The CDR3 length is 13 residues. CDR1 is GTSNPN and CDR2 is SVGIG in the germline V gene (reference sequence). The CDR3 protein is CAWSVSGAPEAFF. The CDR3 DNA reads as TGTGCCTGGAGTGTTTCGGGGGCGCCTGAAGCTTTCTTT.

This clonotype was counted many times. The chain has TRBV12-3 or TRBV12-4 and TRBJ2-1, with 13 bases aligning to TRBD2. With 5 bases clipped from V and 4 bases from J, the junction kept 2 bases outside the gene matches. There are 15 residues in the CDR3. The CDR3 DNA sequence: TGTGCCAGCAGTGGGACTAGCGGGAATTACAATGAGCAGTTCTTC. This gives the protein CASSGTSGNYNEQFF.

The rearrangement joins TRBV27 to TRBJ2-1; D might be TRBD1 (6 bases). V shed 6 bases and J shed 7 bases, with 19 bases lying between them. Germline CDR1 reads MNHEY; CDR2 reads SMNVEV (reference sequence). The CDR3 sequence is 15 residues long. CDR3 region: CASSPVQGPENEQFF. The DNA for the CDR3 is TGTGCCAGCAGCCCTGTACAGGGTCCAGAGAATGAGCAGTTCTTC.

The CDR3 bases are TGCAGTGCTAGTGGCTCTTGGGGAAACCGCTACGAGCAGTACTTC. Its protein product is CSASGSWGNRYEQYF. V gene TRBV20-1 combines with J gene TRBJ2-7; D ambiguous. CDR3 length equals 15 residues. Trimming pared 3 bases from V and 3 bases from J, leaving 18 bases between. Germline V gene data show CDR1 as DFQATT and CDR2 as SNEGSKA (reference sequence).

CDR3 residues: CATSDLPGQGVNEQFF. The CDR3 DNA reads as TGTGCCACCAGTGATTTACCGGGACAGGGGGTTAATGAGCAGTTCTTC. The chain recombines TRBV24-1 with TRBJ2-1, with 11 bases that match TRBD1. CDR3 length: 16 amino acids. Germline CDR1 and CDR2: KGHDR and SFDVKD. V shed 1 base, J shed 7 bases, and the junction held 5 bases outside the gene matches.

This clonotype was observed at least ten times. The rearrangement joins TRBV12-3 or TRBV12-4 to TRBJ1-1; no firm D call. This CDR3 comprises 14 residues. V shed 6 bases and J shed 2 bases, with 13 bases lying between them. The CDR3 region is CASRPMGGNTEAFF. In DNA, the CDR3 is TGTGCCAGCAGACCAATGGGAGGAAACACTGAAGCTTTCTTT.

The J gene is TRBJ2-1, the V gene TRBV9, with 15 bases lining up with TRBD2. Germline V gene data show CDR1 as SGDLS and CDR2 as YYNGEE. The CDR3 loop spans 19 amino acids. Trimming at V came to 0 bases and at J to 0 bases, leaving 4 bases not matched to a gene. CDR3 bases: TGTGCCAGCAGCGTAGAAGGACTAGCGGGAGGGAGCTCCTACAATGAGCAGTTCTTC. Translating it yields CASSVEGLAGGSSYNEQFF. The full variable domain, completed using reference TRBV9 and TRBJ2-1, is DSGVTQTPKHLITATGQRVTLRCSPRSGDLSVYWYQQSLDQGLQFLIQYYNGEERAKGNILERFSAQQFPDLHSELNLSSLELGDSALYFCASSVEGLAGGSSYNEQFFGPGTRLTVL.

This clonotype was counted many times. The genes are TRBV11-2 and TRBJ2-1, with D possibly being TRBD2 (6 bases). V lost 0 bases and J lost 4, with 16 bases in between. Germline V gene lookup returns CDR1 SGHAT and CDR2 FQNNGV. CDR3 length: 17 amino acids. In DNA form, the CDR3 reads TGTGCCAGCAGCTTAGAATGGTCGCGGGGAGGATACAATGAGCAGTTCTTC. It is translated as CASSLEWSRGGYNEQFF.

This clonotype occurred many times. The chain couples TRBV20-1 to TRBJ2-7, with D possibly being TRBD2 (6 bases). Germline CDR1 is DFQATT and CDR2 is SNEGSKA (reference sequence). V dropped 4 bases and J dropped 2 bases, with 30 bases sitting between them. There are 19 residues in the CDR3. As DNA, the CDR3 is TGCAGTGCTATCTACCCCGGGACGGATGTCGGGACTTTTACCTACGAGCAGTACTTC. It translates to CSAIYPGTDVGTFTYEQYF.

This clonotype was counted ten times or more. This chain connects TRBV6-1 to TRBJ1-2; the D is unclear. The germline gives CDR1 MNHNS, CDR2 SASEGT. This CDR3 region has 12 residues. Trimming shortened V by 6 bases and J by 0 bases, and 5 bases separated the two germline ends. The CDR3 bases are TGTGCCAGCAGGGCAGCTAACTATGGCTACACCTTC. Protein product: CASRAANYGYTF.

The CDR3 DNA sequence: TGCGCCAGCAGCCAAGACCACGATGAGCAGTTCTTC. Its translation is CASSQDHDEQFF. The chain links TRBV4-1 to TRBJ2-1; no clear D gene. CDR3 length: 12 amino acids. Trimming took off 0 bases at V and 8 bases at J, with 5 bases between the two ends. Per germline, CDR1 MGHRA and CDR2 YSYEKL.

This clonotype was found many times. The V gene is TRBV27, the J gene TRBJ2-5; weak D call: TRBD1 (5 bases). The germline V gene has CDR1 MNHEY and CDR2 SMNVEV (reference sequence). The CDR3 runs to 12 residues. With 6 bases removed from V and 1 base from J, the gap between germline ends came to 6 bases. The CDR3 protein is CASRDIQETQYF. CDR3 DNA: TGTGCCAGCAGGGACATCCAAGAGACCCAGTACTTC.

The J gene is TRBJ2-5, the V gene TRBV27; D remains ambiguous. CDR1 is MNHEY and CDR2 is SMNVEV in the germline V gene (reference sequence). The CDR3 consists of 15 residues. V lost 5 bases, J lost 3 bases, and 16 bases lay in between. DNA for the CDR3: TGTGCCAGCAGTAAGACAAATACGCCGAAAGAGACCCAGTACTTC. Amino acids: CASSKTNTPKETQYF.